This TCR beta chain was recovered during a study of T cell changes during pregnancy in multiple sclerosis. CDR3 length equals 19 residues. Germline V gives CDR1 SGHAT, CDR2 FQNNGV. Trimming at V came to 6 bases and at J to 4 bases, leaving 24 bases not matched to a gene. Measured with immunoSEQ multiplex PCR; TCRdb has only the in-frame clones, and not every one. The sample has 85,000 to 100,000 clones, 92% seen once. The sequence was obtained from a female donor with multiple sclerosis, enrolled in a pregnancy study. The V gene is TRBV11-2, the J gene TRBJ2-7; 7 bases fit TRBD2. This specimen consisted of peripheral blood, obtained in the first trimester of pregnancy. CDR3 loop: CASREAGLGGKLAHYEQYF. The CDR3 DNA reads TGTGCCAGCAGAGAGGCAGGGTTGGGGGGAAAACTAGCGCATTACGAGCAGTACTTC.